This entry describes one TCR beta chain. No antigen is known for it. Libraries were prepared by immunoSEQ multiplex PCR; TCRdb keeps only in-frame clonotypes and omits some of them. The sample carries 60,000 or so clones, 88% recorded once. The V gene end was trimmed by 4 bases and the J gene end by 2 bases; junction bases not matched to a gene: 11. The CDR3 totals 19 residues. CDR1 MGHRA and CDR2 YSYEKL come from the germline V gene. With autoimmune disease history or systemic immunosuppression, patients were excluded. The entry originates in a study of OX40 agonist ivuxolimab in advanced cancers. Overall study context: Ivuxolimab, an agonistic anti-OX40 (CD134) antibody, was given to patients. A male proportion of under 90% was recorded, with mean age about 60 years and range about 23 to 90.

Study-level points and caveats: The study observed clonal expansion of CD4+ and CD8+ blood T cells by week 6 at 0.1 to 3.0 mg/kg.

This clonotype was obtained from an adult with an advanced solid tumor such as melanoma, head and neck, liver or kidney cancer. The J gene is TRBJ2-3, the V gene TRBV4-1; 14 bases agree with TRBD2. The input for sequencing was CD4+ or CD8+ T cells sorted from blood, taken in a trial of the OX40 agonist ivuxolimab. CDR3 protein: CASSLTNGLAGGSTDTQYF. The CDR3 region has the DNA TGCGCCAGCAGCCTGACTAACGGACTAGCGGGGGGATCCACAGATACGCAGTATTTT.